Listed below are T cell receptor beta chains from one sample, sequenced in a study of beta chain features in type 1 diabetes. Sequencing was performed with immunoSEQ multiplex PCR; in TCRdb, only in-frame clones are kept and a portion is missing. Here the sample spans about 160,000 clones, approximately 9% being singletons. Sequences were obtained from central memory CD4+ T cells from blood. These receptors originate from a young woman in good health. Both conserved end residues are part of each CDR3. The D gene is left open where the match is weak. A clone size is listed for some rows: how often the clone was seen (once, few, many), or a class if it is expanded.

TRBV10-2	TRBJ2-7	-	-	CASSAGGQYEQYF	TGCGCCAGCTCTGCCGGGGGGCAGTACGAGCAGTACTTC
TRBV11-1	TRBJ2-7	-	few	CASSLDPRGSYEQYF	TGTGCCAGCAGCCTCGACCCCCGGGGCTCCTACGAGCAGTACTTC
TRBV25-1	TRBJ1-1	-	-	CASTPAGSYRTEAFF	TGTGCCAGCACTCCAGCCGGCTCCTACAGGACTGAAGCTTTCTTT
TRBV5-1	TRBJ2-1	TRBD2	-	CASSFVPLAGGANEQFF	TGCGCCAGCAGCTTCGTCCCTTTAGCGGGAGGAGCAAATGAGCAGTTCTTC
TRBV13	TRBJ2-1	-	few	CASSLYAPGYNEQFF	TGTGCCAGCAGCTTATATGCCCCCGGCTACAATGAGCAGTTCTTC
TRBV18	TRBJ2-5	TRBD2	-	CASSPRGAGGGETQYF	TGTGCCAGCTCACCACGAGGGGCAGGCGGGGGAGAGACCCAGTACTTC
TRBV7-2	TRBJ1-6	TRBD1	-	CASSTNRGSSPLHF	TGTGCCAGCAGCACAAACAGGGGGTCTTCACCCCTCCACTTT
TRBV5-1	TRBJ2-3	-	few	CASSLEPLATDTQYF	TGCGCCAGCAGCTTGGAGCCCCTTGCAACAGATACGCAGTATTTT
TRBV14	TRBJ2-7	-	-	CASSPPSESEQYF	TGTGCCAGCAGCCCCCCTTCCGAGAGCGAGCAGTACTTC
TRBV9	TRBJ2-7	TRBD2	few	CASTRTSGMQNEQYF	TGTGCCAGCACCAGAACTAGCGGGATGCAGAACGAGCAGTACTTC
TRBV21-1	TRBJ1-2	-	-	CASSLGVSYGYTF	TGTGCCAGCAGTTTAGGGGTGAGCTATGGCTACACCTTC
TRBV4-1	TRBJ1-2	-	-	CASSQDPAGGDDYGYTF	TGCGCCAGCAGCCAAGATCCGGCGGGGGGCGACGACTATGGCTACACCTTC
TRBV27	TRBJ2-6	-	-	CASSPGLFRSGANVLTF	TGTGCCAGCAGCCCGGGACTCTTTCGCTCTGGGGCCAACGTCCTGACTTTC
TRBV19	TRBJ1-1	TRBD1	-	CASSPRQGANTEAFF	TGTGCCAGTAGTCCCCGACAGGGGGCGAACACTGAAGCTTTCTTT
TRBV7-2	TRBJ2-5	-	few	CASSLVARQQETQYF	TGTGCCAGCAGCTTAGTGGCCAGACAGCAAGAGACCCAGTACTTC
TRBV6-1	TRBJ2-5	-	once	CASRFRVLAQETQYF	TGTGCCAGCAGGTTCAGGGTACTAGCTCAAGAGACCCAGTACTTC
TRBV10-3	TRBJ1-1	-	few	CAMKGREGSTEAFF	TGTGCCATGAAGGGCCGCGAGGGTTCCACTGAAGCTTTCTTT